In this sample, the clone carrying this T cell receptor (beta chain) is medium-sized. Its antigen is unknown. Germline CDR1 and CDR2: SGHAT and FQNNGV. Trimming cost V 5 bases and J 4 bases, with 23 bases left between them. CDR3 length: 17 amino acids. This specimen belongs to a study of cytomegalovirus exposure and HLA in healthy donors. Overall study: From HLA-typed donors, an early data release held tens of millions of unique TCRs.

Amplification used 60 Vbeta primers and 13 Jbeta primers. TCRdb's table, derived via immunoSEQ multiplex PCR, lists solely in-frame clones and lacks some. The sample lists about 120,000 clones, roughly 65% occurring once. Study conclusions and caveats: Across donors, presence/absence analyses took sequencing depth to be roughly uniform. Indistinguishability led to the exclusion of some V segments, TRBV6-2 and TRBV6-3 included.

Sample: PBMCs. This sequence was found in a man aged 35-49 years in good health and CMV-seropositive. V and J are TRBV11-2 and TRBJ2-5; D is possibly TRBD1 (7 bases). In DNA, the CDR3 is TGTGCCAGCAGCCCGGGGCGCGGGAAAAAGGGGGCAGAGACCCAGTACTTC. Translating gives CASSPGRGKKGAETQYF. The whole variable domain, filled in from reference TRBV11-2 and TRBJ2-5, reads EAGVAQSPRYKIIEKRQSVAFWCNPISGHATLYWYQQILGQGPKLLIQFQNNGVVDDSQLPKDRFSAERLKGVDSTLKIQPAKLEDSAVYLCASSPGRGKKGAETQYFGPGTRLLVL.